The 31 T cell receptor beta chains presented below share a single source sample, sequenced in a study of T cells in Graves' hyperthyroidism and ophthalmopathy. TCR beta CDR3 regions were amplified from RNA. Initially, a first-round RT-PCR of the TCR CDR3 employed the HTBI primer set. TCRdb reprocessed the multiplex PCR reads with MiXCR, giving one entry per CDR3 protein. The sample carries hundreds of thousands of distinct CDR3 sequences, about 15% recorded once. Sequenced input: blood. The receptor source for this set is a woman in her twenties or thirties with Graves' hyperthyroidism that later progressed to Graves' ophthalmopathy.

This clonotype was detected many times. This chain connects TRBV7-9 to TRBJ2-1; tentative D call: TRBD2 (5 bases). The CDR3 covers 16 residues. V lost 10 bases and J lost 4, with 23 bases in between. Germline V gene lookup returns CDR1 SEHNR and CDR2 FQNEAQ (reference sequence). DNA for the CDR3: TGTGCCAACGGGGTAAACGGATCCGCCTTTTACAATGAGCAGTTCTTC. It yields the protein CANGVNGSAFYNEQFF.

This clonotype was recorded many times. CDR3 sequence: CASSLGLAGVNEQYF. CDR3 in DNA: TGTGCCAGCAGTTTAGGACTAGCGGGAGTTAACGAGCAGTACTTC. The chain employs TRBV12-3 or TRBV12-4 and TRBJ2-7; 12 positions agree with TRBD2. With V trimmed by 1 base and J by 5 bases, 3 bases remained unmatched. The CDR3 sequence is 15 residues long.

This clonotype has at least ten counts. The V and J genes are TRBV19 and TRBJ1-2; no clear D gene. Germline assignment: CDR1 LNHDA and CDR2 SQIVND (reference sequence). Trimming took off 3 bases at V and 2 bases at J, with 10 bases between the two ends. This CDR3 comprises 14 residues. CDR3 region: CASSISDGNYGYTF. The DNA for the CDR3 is TGTGCCAGTAGTATCTCGGACGGAAACTATGGCTACACCTTC.

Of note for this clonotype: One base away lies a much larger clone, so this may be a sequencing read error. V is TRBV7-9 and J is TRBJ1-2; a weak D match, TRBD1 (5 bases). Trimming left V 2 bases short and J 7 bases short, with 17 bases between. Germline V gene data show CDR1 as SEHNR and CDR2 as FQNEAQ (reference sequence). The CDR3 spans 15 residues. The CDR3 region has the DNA TGTGCCAGCAGCTTAATCGGGGTAGGGGAGAGTGGCTACACCTTC. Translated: CASSLIGVGESGYTF.

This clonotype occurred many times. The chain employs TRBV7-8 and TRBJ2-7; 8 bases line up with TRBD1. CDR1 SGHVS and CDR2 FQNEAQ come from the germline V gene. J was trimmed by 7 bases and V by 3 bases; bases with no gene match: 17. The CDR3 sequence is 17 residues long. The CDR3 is CASSLGTGRVLYEEQYF. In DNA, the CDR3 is TGTGCCAGCAGCTTGGGGACAGGCCGGGTCCTATACGAGGAGCAGTACTTC.

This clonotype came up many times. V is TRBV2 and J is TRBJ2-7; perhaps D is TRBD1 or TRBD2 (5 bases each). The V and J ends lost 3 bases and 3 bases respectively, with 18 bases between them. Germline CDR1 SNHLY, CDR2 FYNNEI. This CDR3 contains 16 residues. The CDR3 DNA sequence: TGTGCCAGCAGTGATAGGTTTGGGACCAGGGACTACGAGCAGTACTTC. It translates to CASSDRFGTRDYEQYF.

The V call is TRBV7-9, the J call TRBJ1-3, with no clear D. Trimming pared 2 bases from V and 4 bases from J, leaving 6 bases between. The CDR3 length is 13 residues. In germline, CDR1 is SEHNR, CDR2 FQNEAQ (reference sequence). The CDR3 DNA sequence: TGTGCCAGCAGCTTAACACAGGGAAACACCATATATTTT. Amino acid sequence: CASSLTQGNTIYF.

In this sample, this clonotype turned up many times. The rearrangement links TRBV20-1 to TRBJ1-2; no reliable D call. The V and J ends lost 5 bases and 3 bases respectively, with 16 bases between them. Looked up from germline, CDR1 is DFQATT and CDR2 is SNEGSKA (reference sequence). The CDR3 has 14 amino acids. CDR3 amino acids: CSAPGVRVDYGYTF. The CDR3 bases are TGCAGTGCTCCCGGTGTTAGGGTTGACTATGGCTACACCTTC.

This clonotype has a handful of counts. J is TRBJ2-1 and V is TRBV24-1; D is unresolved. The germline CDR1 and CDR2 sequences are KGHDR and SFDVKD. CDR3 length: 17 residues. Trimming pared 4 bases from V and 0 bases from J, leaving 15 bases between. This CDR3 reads CATSDYRTASSYNEQFF. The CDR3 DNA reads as TGTGCCACCAGTGACTATCGGACCGCTAGCTCCTACAATGAGCAGTTCTTC.

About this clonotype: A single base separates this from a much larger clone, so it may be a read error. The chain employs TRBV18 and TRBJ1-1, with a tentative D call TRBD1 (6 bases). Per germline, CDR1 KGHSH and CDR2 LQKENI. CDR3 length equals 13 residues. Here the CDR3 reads CTSSGQNVPEAFF. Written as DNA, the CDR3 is TGTACCAGCTCCGGACAGAACGTCCCTGAAGCTTTCTTT.

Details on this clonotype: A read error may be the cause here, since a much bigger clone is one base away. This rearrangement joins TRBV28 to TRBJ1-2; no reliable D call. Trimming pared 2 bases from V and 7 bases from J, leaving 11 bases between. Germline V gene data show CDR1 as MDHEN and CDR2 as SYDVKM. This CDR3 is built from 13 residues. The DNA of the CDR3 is TGTGCCAGCAGTTTACAAGGCCCTGTTGGCTACACCTTC. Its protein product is CASSLQGPVGYTF.

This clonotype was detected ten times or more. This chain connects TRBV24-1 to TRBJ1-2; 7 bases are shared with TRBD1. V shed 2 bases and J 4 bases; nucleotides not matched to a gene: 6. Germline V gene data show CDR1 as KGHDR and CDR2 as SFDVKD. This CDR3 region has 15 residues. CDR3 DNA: TGTGCCACCAGTGATTCCCCGGCAGGGGGCTATGGCTACACCTTC. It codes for CATSDSPAGGYGYTF.

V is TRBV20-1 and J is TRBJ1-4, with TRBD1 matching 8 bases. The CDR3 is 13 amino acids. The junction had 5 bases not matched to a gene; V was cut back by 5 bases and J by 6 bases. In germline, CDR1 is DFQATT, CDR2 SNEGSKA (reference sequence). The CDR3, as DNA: TGCAGTGCTGCAGGGGGCCCTTATGAAAAACTGTTTTTT. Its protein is CSAAGGPYEKLFF.

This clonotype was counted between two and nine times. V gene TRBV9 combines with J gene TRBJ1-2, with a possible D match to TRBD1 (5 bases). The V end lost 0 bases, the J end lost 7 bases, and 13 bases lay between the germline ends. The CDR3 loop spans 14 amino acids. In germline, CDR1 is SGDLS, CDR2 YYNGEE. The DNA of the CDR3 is TGTGCCAGCAGCGTAGAGGGGAGGGAGGTTGGCTACACCTTC. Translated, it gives CASSVEGREVGYTF.

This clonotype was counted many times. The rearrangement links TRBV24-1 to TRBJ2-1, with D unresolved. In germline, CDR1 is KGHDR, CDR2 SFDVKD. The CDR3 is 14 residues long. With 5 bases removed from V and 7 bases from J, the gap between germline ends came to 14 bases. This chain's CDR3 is CATSVKGGVNEQFF. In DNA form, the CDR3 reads TGTGCCACCAGTGTTAAAGGTGGGGTAAATGAGCAGTTCTTC.

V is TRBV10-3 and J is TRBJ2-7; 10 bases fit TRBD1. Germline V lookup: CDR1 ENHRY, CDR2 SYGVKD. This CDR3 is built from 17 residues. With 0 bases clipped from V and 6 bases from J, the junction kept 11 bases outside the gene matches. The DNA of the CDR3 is TGTGCCATCAGTGAGTCCGGGCGGGGACAGGGGAGGGTCGAGCAGTACTTC. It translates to CAISESGRGQGRVEQYF.

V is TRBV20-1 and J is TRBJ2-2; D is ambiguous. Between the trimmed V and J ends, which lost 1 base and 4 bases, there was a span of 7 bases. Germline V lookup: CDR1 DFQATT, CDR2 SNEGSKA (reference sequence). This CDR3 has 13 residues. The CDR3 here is CSARAGSTGELFF. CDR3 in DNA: TGCAGTGCTAGAGCCGGCTCCACCGGGGAGCTGTTTTTT.

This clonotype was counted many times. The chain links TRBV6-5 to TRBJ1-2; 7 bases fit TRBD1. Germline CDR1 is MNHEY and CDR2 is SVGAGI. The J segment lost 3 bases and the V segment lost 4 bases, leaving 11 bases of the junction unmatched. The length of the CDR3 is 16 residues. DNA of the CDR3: TGTGCCAGCAGTTCTCAGGGGGGACAGAAGGACTATGGCTACACCTTC. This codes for CASSSQGGQKDYGYTF.

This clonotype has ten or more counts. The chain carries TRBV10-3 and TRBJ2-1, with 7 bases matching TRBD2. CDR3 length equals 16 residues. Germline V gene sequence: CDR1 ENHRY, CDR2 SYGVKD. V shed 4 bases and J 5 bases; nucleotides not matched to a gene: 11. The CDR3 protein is CAISGTSGGINNEQFF. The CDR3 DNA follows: TGTGCCATCAGTGGGACTAGTGGGGGAATAAACAATGAGCAGTTCTTC.

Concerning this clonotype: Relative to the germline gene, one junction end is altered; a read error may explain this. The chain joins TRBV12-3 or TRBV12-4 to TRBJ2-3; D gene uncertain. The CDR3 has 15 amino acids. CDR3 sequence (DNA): TGTGCGAGCAGTCCGACTCGCGACAGCACAGATACGCAGTATTTT. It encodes CASSPTRDSTDTQYF.

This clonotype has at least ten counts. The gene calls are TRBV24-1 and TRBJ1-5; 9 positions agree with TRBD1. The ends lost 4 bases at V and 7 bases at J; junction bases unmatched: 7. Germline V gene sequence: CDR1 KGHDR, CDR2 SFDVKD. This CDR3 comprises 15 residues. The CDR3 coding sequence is TGTGCCACCAGTGAGCGGACAGGGGCTGACCAGCCCCAGCATTTT. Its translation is CATSERTGADQPQHF.

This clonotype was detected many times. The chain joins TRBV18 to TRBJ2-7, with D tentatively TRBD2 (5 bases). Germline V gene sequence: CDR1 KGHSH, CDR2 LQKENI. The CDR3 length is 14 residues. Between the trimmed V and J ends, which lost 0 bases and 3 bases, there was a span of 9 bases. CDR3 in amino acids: CASSPPPGIYEQYF. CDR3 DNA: TGTGCCAGCTCACCACCGCCGGGGATCTACGAGCAGTACTTC.

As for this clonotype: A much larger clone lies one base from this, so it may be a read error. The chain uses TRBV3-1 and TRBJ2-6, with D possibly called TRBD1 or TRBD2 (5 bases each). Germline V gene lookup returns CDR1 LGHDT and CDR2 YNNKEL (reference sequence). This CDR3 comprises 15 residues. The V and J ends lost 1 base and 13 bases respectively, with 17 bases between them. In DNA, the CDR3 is TGTGCCAGCAGCCAAGTATCCGGGGTAGGGACGGTCCTGACTTTC. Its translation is CASSQVSGVGTVLTF.

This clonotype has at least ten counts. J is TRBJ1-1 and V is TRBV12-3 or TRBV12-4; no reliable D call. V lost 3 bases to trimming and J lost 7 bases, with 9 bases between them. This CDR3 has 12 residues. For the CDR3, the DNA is TGTGCCAGCAGTTTGGGCGGTAATGAAGCTTTCTTT. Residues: CASSLGGNEAFF.

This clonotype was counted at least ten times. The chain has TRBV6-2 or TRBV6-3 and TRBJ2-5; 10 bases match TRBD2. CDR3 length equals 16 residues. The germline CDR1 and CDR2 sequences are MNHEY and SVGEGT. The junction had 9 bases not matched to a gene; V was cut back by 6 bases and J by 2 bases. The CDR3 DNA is TGTGCCAGCAGCGGACGGCTAGCGGGGGATCAAGAGACCCAGTACTTC. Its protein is CASSGRLAGDQETQYF.

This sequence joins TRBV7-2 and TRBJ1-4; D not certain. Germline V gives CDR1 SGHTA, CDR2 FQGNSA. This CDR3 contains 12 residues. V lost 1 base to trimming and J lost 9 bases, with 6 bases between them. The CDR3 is CASSLESQKLFF. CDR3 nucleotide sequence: TGTGCCAGCAGCTTAGAATCGCAAAAACTGTTTTTT.

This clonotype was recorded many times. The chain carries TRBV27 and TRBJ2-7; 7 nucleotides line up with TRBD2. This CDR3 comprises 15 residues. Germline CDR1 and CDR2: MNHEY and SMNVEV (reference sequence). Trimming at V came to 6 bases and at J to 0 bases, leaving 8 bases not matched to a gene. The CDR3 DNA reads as TGTGCCAGCAGCCCCGATGTAGCGGGCTCCTACGAGCAGTACTTC. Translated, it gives CASSPDVAGSYEQYF.

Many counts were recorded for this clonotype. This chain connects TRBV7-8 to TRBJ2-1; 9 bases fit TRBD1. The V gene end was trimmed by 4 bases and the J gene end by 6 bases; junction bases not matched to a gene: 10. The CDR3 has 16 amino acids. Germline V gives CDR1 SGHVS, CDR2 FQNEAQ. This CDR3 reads CASSSTTGTGFNEQFF. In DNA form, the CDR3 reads TGTGCCAGCAGCTCAACAACCGGGACAGGGTTCAATGAGCAGTTCTTC.

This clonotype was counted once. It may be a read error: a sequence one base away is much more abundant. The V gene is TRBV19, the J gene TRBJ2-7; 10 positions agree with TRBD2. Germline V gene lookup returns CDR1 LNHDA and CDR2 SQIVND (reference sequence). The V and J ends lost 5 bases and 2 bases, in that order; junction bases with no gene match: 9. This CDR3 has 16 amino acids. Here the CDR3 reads CASSGLAGVLAYEQYF. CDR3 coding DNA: TGTGCCAGTAGTGGCCTAGCGGGAGTCCTAGCCTACGAGCAGTACTTC. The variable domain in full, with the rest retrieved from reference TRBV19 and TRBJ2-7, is DGGITQSPKYLFRKEGQNVTLSCEQNLNHDAMYWYRQDPGQGLRLIYYSQIVNDFQKGDIAEGYSVSREKKESFPLTVTSAQKNPTAFYLCASSGLAGVLAYEQYFGPGTRLTVT.

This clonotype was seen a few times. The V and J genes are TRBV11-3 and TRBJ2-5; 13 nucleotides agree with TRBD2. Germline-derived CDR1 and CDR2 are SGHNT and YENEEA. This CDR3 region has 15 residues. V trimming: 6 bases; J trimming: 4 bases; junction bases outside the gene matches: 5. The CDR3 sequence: CASSYGLAGVETQYF. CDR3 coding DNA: TGTGCCAGCAGTTACGGACTAGCGGGAGTAGAGACCCAGTACTTC.

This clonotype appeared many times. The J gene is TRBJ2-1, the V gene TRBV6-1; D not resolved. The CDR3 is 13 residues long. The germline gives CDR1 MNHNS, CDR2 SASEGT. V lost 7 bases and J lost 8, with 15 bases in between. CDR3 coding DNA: TGTGCCAGCACCCCCCGGGTTTTACATGAGCAGTTCTTC. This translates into CASTPRVLHEQFF.